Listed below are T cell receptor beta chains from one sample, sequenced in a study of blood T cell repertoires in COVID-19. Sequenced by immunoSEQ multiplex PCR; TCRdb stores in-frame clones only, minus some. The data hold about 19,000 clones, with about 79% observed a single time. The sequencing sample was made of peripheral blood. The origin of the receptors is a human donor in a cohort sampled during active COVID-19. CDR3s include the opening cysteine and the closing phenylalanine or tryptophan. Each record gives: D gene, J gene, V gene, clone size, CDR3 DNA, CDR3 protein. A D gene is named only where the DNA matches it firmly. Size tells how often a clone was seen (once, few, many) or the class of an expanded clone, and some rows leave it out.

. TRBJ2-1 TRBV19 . TGTGCCAGTAGTATTGGCGGAGACTACAATGAGCAGTTCTTC CASSIGGDYNEQFF
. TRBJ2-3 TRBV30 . TGTGCCTGGCTTACAGATACGCAGTATTTT CAWLTDTQYF
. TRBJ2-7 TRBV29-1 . TGCAGCGGCATCCCCCCGGGACTCTCCGAGCAGTACTTC CSGIPPGLSEQYF
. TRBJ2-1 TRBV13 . TGTGCCAGCGGTTCGGACAGAATCAATGAGCAGTTCTTC CASGSDRINEQFF
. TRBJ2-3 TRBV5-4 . TGTGCCAGCAGCTTGGACTTCACAGATACGCAGTATTTT CASSLDFTDTQYF
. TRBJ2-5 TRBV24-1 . TGTGCCACCAGTGATTCTAGCATAGAGACCCAGTACTTC CATSDSSIETQYF
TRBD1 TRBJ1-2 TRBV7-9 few TGTGCCAGCAGCCAATTCGGACAGGGAGATGGCTACACCTTC CASSQFGQGDGYTF
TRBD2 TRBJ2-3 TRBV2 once TGTGCCAGCAGTTATTTTTGGACTAGCGGTGAGGGAGATACGCAGTATTTT CASSYFWTSGEGDTQYF
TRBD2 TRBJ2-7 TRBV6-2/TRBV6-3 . TGTGCCAGCAGTCGACCTAGCGGGGGATCCTACGAGCAGTACTTC CASSRPSGGSYEQYF
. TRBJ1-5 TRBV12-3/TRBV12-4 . TGTGCCAGCAGTTTTTTGGAGGGCCAGCCCCAGCATTTT CASSFLEGQPQHF
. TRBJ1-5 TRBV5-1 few TGCGCCAGCAGCTTGACTGACGGGGGTCAGCCCCAGCATTTT CASSLTDGGQPQHF
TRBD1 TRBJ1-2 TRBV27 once TGTGCCAGCAGTTACTCCGGGACAGACACTGGCTACACCTTC CASSYSGTDTGYTF
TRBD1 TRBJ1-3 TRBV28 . TGTGCCAGCAGTTTATGGTACGAAGGGACAGGCCGATTCGGAAACACCATATATTTT CASSLWYEGTGRFGNTIYF
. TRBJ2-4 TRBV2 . TGTGCCAGCAGTGAAGCGGGGGGTGGGGTAGACATTCAGTACTTC CASSEAGGGVDIQYF
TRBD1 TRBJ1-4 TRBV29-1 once TGCAGCGTTGAAGGGACAGGGGATAATGAAAAACTGTTTTTT CSVEGTGDNEKLFF
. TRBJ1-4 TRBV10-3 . TGTGCCATCAGTGAGACGGGGGGGTTTAATGAAAAACTGTTTTTT CAISETGGFNEKLFF
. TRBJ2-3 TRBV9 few TGTGCCAGCAGCGTAGAAACTAGTCTAAGTACGCAGTATTTT CASSVETSLSTQYF
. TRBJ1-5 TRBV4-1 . TGCGCCAGCAGCCAACGAGATCCCAGACTGGGGGGACCCGGGCAGCCCCAGCATTTT CASSQRDPRLGGPGQPQHF
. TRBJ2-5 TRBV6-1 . TGTGCCAGCAGTGAAGTGATAGGGGGGGGGCAAGAGACCCAGTACTTC CASSEVIGGGQETQYF
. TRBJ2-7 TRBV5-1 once TGCGCCAGCAGCTCCGATCTAAGCGGGCTCTACGAGCAGTACTTC CASSSDLSGLYEQYF
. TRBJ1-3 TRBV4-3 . TGCGCCAGCAGCCAAGGGCCGGGGGTGGCTGGAAACACCATATATTTT CASSQGPGVAGNTIYF
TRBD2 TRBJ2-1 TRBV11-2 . TGTGCCAGCAGGAGACTAGCGGGAGGCCACGAGCAGTTCTTC CASRRLAGGHEQFF
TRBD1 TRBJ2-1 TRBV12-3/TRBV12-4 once TGTGCCACCCGAACACCGGGACAGGGGAAGCAGTTCTTC CATRTPGQGKQFF
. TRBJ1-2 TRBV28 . TGTGCCACCCAGTTTCCGGGAGGGGGAGGTGAGGGCTACACCTTC CATQFPGGGGEGYTF
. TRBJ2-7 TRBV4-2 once TGTGCCAGCAGCCGGCCCGAGGTGACTTCCTACGAGCAGTACTTC CASSRPEVTSYEQYF
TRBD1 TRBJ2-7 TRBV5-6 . TGTGCCAGCAGACCGGGACAGGGACTTTCCTACGAGCAGTACTTC CASRPGQGLSYEQYF
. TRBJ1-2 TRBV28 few TGTGCCAGCAGTTACAGTTATAGCTACACCTTC CASSYSYSYTF
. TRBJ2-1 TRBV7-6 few TGTGCCAGCAGCTTAGGACGACTAGTCGCCCACAATGAGCAGTTCTTC CASSLGRLVAHNEQFF
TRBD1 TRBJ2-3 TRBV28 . TGTGCCAGCAGTTTACAGGGGGCGAGCACAGATACGCAGTATTTT CASSLQGASTDTQYF
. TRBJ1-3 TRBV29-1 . TGCAGCGTGACCGGGACACCTGACTCTGGAAACACCATATATTTT CSVTGTPDSGNTIYF
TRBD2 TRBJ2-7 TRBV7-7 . TGTGCTAGCAGCCCCGGGACTAGCGGGAGCAGAGAGCAGTACTTC CASSPGTSGSREQYF
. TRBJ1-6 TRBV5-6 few TGTGCCAGCAGCTTGGCTTCCCAGTATAATTCACCCCTCCACTTT CASSLASQYNSPLHF
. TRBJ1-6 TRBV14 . TGTGCCAGCAGCCAAGGGACAGTCTATAATTCACCCCTCCACTTT CASSQGTVYNSPLHF
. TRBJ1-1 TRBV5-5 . TGTGCCAGCAGCTTTACACAGAACACTGAAGCTTTCTTT CASSFTQNTEAFF
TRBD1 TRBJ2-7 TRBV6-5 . TGTGCCAGCACTAAGGGGACAGGGGAAAACGAGCAGTACTTC CASTKGTGENEQYF
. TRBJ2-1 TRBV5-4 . TGTGCCAGCAGCCCGGGGGCTAGCGGATACAATGAGCAGTTCTTC CASSPGASGYNEQFF
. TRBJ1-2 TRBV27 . TGTGCCCCAGCCCGACAGGACTATGGCTACACCTTC CAPARQDYGYTF
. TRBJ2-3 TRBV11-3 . TGTGCCAGCAGCATCGGGACTTACCACGGGGATACGCAGTATTTT CASSIGTYHGDTQYF
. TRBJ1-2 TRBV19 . TGTGCCAGTAATTCTTGGGACACATTCTATGGCTACACCTTC CASNSWDTFYGYTF
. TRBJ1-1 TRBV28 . TGTGCCAGCAGCGTACAGGGAAGGCCCACTGAAGCTTTCTTT CASSVQGRPTEAFF
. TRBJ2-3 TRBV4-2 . TGTGCCAGCAGCCCGGGACTCGAAGCGACAGATACGCAGTATTTT CASSPGLEATDTQYF
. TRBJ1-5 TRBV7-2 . TGTGCCAGCAGCCACAGGGATCAGCCCCAGCATTTT CASSHRDQPQHF
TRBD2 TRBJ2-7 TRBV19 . TGTGCCAGTAGCGGGGGGGTCGAGCAGTACTTC CASSGGVEQYF
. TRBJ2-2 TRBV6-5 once TGTGCCAGCTTGTCAGAGAACACCGGGGAGCTGTTTTTT CASLSENTGELFF
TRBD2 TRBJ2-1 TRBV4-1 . TGCGCCAGCAGCCAAGTCATACCTAGCGGGAGATACAATGAGCAGTTCTTC CASSQVIPSGRYNEQFF
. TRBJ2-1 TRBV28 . TGTGCCAGCAGTCTCCGACAGGCGGGTGAGCAGTTCTTC CASSLRQAGEQFF
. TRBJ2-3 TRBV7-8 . TGTGCCAGCAGCTCAGGGGTTCGCACAGATACGCAGTATTTT CASSSGVRTDTQYF
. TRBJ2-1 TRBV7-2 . TGTGCCAGCAGCCTACGACAGTCCTACAATGAGCAGTTCTTC CASSLRQSYNEQFF
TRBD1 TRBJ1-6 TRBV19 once TGTGCCAGTAGTTACAGGGGGTATTCACCCCTCCACTTT CASSYRGYSPLHF
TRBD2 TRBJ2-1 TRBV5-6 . TGTGCCAGCAGCCGAAATAGCGGGAGGGCGAGGAATGAGCAGTTCTTC CASSRNSGRARNEQFF
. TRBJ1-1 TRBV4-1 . TGCGCCAGCAGCCAAGTAGCAGGGTCCACTGAAGCTTTCTTT CASSQVAGSTEAFF